This T cell receptor beta chain was recorded in a study of shared clonotypes between healthy human individuals. Some clones are missing from TCRdb's copy, which holds only in-frame ones; the method was immunoSEQ multiplex PCR. The sample shows approximately 640,000 clones, about three quarters of them seen only once. This sequence was found in a woman aged 30 to 39 in good health. The specimen sequenced was memory CD4+ T cells sorted from blood. Specified subset: CD45RA-negative fraction.

The CDR3 nucleotides read TGTGCCATCAGTGTGCGGGAGCCTCTCTACGAGCAGTACTTC. As protein: CAISVREPLYEQYF. The chain carries TRBV10-3 and TRBJ2-7; TRBD2 matches 7 bases. The CDR3 loop spans 14 amino acids. V lost 4 bases, J lost 3 bases, and 6 bases stayed unmatched. Germline loops: CDR1 ENHRY, CDR2 SYGVKD.